This TCR beta chain was observed in a study of cytomegalovirus exposure and HLA in healthy donors. Findings and limits, study-wide: Some highly shared sequence variants likely arose as a pipeline artifact.

PCR used 60 Vbeta primers and 13 Jbeta primers. The assay was immunoSEQ multiplex PCR, and TCRdb's table has in-frame clones only and misses some. The sample carries some 150,000 clones, roughly four fifths recorded once. This clone was counted between two and nine times. Its antigen is currently unknown. Trimming cost V 3 bases and J 4 bases, with 9 bases left between them. The CDR3 is 12 amino acids. Per the germline V gene, CDR1 is GTSNPN and CDR2 is SVGIG (reference sequence). The sequence derives from a man between 40 and 49 years old in good health and CMV-seropositive. The rearrangement uses TRBV30 and TRBJ2-5; a possible D gene is TRBD1 (5 bases). Sample: PBMCs. The CDR3 loop reads CAWRGAAETQYF. CDR3 sequence (DNA): TGTGCCTGGAGAGGGGCGGCAGAGACCCAGTACTTC.